These 2 T cell receptor beta chains originate from one sample sequenced in a study of blood T cell repertoires in COVID-19. Produced via immunoSEQ multiplex PCR; TCRdb's table is partial and in-frame only. The repertoire holds around 260,000 clones, with roughly 85% as singletons. Sequenced sample: peripheral blood. The receptors originated from a woman aged 30 to 39 with active or convalescent COVID-19.

This clone was seen a single time. This chain joins TRBV29-1 and TRBJ2-7; no definite D call. This CDR3 region has 13 residues. Germline-derived CDR1 and CDR2 are SQVTM and ANQGSEA. The ends were cut back, 2 bases at V and 7 bases at J, with 15 bases in the middle. The CDR3 bases are TGCAGCGTTGAAAATTGGGCCTCCTTGGAGCAGTACTTC. This encodes CSVENWASLEQYF.

The V gene is TRBV19, the J gene TRBJ1-5; TRBD1 might be the D (6 bases). In germline, CDR1 is LNHDA, CDR2 SQIVND (reference sequence). The germline V and J ends were trimmed by 2 bases and 4 bases, with 12 bases remaining between them. CDR3 length equals 15 residues. The CDR3 loop reads CASSISGQPNQPQHF. Here the CDR3 DNA reads TGTGCCAGTAGTATATCAGGACAGCCAAATCAGCCCCAGCATTTT.